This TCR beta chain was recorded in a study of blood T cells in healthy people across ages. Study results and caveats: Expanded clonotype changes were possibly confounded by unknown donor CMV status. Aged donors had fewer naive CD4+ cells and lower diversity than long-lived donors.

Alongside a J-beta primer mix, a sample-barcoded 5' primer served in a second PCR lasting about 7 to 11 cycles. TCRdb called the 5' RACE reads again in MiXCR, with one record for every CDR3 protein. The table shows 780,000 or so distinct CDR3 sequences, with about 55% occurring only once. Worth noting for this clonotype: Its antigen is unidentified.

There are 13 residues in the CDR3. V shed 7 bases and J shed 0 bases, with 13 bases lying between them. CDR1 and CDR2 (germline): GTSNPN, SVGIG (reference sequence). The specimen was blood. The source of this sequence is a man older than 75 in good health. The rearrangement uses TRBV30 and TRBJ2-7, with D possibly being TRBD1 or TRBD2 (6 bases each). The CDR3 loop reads CAYTRGASYEQYF. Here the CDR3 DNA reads TGTGCCTACACTAGGGGGGCCTCCTACGAGCAGTACTTC. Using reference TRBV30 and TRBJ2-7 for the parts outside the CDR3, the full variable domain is SQTIHQWPATLVQPVGSPLSLECTVEGTSNPNLYWYRQAAGRGLQLLFYSVGIGQISSEVPQNLSASRPQDRQFILSSKKLLLSDSGFYLCAYTRGASYEQYFGPGTRLTVT.